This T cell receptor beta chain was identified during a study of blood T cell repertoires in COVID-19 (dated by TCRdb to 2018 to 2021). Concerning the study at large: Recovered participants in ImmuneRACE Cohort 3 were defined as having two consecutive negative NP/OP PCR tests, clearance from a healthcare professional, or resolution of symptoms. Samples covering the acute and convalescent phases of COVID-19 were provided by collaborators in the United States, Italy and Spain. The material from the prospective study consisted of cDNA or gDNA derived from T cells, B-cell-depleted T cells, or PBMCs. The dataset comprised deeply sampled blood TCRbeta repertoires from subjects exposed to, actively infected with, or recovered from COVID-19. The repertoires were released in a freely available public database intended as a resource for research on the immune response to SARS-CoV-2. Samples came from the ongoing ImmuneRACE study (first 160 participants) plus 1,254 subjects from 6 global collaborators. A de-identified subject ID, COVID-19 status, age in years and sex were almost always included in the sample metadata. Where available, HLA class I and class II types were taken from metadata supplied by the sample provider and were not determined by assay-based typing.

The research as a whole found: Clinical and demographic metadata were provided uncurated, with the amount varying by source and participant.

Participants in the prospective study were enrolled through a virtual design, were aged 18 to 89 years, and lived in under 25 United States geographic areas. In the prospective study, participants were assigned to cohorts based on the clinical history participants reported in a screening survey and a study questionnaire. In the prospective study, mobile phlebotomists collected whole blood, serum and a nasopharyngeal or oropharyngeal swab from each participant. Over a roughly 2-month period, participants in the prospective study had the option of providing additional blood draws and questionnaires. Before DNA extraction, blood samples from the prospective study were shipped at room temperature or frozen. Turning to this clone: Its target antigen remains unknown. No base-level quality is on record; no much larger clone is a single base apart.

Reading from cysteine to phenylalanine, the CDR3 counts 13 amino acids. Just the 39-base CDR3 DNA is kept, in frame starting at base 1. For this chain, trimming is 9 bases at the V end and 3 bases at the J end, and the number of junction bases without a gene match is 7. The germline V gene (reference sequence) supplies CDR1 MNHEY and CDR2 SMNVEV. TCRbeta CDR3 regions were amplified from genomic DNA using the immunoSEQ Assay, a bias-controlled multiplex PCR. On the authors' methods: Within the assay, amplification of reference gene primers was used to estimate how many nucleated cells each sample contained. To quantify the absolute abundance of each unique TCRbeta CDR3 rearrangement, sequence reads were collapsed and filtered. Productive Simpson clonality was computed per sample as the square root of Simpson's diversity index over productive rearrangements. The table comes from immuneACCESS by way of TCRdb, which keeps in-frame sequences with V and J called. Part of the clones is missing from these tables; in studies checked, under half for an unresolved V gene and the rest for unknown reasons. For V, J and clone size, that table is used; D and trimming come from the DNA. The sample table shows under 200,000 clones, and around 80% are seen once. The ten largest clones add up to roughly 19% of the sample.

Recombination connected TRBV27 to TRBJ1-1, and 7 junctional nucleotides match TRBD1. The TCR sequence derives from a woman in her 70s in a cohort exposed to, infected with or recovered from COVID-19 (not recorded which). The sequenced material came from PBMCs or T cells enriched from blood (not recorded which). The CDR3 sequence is CARRGQTYTEAFF. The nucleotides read TGTGCCAGGAGGGGACAGACCTACACTGAAGCTTTCTTT.